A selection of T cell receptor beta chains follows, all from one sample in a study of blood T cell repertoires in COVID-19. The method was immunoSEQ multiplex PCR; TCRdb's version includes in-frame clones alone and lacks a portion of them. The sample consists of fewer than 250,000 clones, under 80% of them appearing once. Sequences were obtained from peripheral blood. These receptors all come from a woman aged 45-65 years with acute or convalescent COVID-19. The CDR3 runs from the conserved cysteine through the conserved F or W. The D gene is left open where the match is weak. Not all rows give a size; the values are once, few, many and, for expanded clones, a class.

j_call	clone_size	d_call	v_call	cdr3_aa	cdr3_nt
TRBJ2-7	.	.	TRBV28	CASSGHSGRSYEQYF	TGTGCCAGCAGTGGACACTCTGGACGGAGCTACGAGCAGTACTTC
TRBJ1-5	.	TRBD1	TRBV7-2	CASSSTGGNQPQHF	TGTGCCAGCAGCTCGACAGGGGGCAATCAGCCCCAGCATTTT
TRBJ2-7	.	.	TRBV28	CASRVGGGRDYEQYF	TGTGCCAGCAGAGTCGGAGGAGGTCGGGACTACGAGCAGTACTTC
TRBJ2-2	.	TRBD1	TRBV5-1	CASSQDRAEGSGELFF	TGCGCCAGCAGTCAGGACAGGGCCGAGGGGTCCGGGGAGCTGTTTTTT
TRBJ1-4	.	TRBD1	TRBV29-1	CSVETGGLGFF	TGCAGCGTTGAAACAGGGGGGTTAGGATTTTTT
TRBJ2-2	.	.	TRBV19	CASSIAGRSTGELFF	TGTGCCAGTAGTATCGCGGGGAGGTCAACCGGGGAGCTGTTTTTT
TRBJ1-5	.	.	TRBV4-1	CASSHSEGDNQPQHF	TGCGCCAGCAGCCACTCCGAGGGGGACAATCAGCCCCAGCATTTT
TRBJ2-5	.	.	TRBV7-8	CASSPVEETQYF	TGTGCCAGCAGCCCAGTGGAAGAGACCCAGTACTTC
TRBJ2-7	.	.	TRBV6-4	CASGLPSYEQYF	TGTGCCAGCGGCCTCCCCTCCTACGAGCAGTACTTC
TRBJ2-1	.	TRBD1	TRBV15	CATSRRTGGQNEQFF	TGTGCCACCAGCAGAAGGACAGGGGGGCAAAATGAGCAGTTCTTC
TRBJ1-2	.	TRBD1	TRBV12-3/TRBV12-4	CASPGPGGYGYTF	TGTGCCAGTCCGGGACCAGGGGGATATGGCTACACCTTC
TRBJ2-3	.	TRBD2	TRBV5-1	CASSLAASGAGTDTQYF	TGCGCCAGCAGCTTGGCTGCTAGCGGGGCCGGGACAGATACGCAGTATTTT
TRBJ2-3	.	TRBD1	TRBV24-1	CATSDLGTGEADTQYF	TGTGCCACCAGTGATTTGGGGACAGGGGAGGCAGATACGCAGTATTTT
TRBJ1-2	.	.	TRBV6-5	CASSSPGGIDGYTF	TGTGCCAGCAGCTCCCCGGGAGGGATCGATGGCTACACCTTC
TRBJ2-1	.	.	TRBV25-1	CASSDRLGRSYNEQFF	TGTGCCAGCAGTGACCGACTAGGTCGGTCCTACAATGAGCAGTTCTTC
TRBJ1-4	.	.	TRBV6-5	CASRKGRVEKLFF	TGTGCCAGCAGGAAGGGCAGGGTCGAAAAACTGTTTTTT
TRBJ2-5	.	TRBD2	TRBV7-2	CASSFSREPQETQYF	TGTGCCAGCAGCTTCTCGCGGGAGCCTCAAGAGACCCAGTACTTC
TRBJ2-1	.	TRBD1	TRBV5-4	CASSRDREGKFF	TGTGCCAGCAGCAGGGACAGGGAAGGAAAGTTCTTC
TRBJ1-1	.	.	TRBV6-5	CASSRGQHTEAFF	TGTGCCAGCAGTAGAGGACAGCACACTGAAGCTTTCTTT
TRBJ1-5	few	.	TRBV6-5	CASSRQGREEQPQHF	TGTGCCAGCTCCCGCCAGGGGAGGGAGGAGCAGCCCCAGCATTTT
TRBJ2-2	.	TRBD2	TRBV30	CAWPERGLDPGELFF	TGTGCCTGGCCCGAGCGGGGTCTCGACCCCGGGGAGCTGTTTTTT
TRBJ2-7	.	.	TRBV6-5	CASSYDGRRSYEQYF	TGTGCCAGCAGTTACGACGGGAGAAGGTCCTACGAGCAGTACTTC
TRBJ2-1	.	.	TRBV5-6	CASSYLTGTTNNEQFF	TGTGCCAGCAGCTACTTAACCGGGACAACCAACAATGAGCAGTTCTTC
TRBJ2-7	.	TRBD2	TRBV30	CAWRAGEPYEQYF	TGTGCCTGGAGGGCGGGGGAACCCTACGAGCAGTACTTC
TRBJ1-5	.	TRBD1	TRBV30	CAWSKGTGRRNQPQHF	TGTGCCTGGAGTAAGGGGACAGGGAGGCGCAATCAGCCCCAGCATTTT